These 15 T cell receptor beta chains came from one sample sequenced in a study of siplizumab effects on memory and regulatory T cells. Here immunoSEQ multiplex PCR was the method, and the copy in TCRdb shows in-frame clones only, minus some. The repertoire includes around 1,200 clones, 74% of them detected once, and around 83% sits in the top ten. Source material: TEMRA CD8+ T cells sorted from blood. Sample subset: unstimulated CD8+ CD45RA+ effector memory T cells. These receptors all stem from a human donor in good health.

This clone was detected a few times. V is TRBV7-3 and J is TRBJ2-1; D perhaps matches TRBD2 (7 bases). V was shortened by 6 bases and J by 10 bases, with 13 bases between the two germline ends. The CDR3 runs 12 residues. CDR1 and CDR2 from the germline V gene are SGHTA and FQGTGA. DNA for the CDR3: TGTGCCAGCAGGCACACGGGGGGCGAGCAGTTCTTC. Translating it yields CASRHTGGEQFF.

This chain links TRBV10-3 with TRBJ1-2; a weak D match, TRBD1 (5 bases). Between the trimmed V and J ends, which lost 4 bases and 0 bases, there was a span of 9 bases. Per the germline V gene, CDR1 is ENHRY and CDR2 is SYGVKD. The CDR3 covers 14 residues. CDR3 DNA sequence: TGTGCCATCAGTGGGGGCTTCACTAACTATGGCTACACCTTC. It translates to CAISGGFTNYGYTF.

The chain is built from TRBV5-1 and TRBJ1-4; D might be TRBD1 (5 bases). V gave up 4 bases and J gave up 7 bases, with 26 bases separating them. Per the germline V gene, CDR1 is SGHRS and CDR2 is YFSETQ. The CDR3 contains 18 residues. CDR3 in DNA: TGCGCCAGCAGCGATTACCGGAGGACTAAGGGACCGGGTGAAAAACTGTTTTTT. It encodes CASSDYRRTKGPGEKLFF.

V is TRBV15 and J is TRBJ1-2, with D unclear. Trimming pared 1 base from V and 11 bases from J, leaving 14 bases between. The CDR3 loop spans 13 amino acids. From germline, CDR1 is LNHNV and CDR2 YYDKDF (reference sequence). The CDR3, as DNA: TGTGCCACCAGCAGAGGGGCCGGGTCTTGGTACACCTTC. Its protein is CATSRGAGSWYTF.

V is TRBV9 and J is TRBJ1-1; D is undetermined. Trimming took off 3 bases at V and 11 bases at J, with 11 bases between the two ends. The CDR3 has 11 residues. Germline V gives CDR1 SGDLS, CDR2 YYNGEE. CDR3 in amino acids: CASSEGSRAFF. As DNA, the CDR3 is TGTGCCAGCAGCGAGGGCTCCAGGGCTTTCTTT.

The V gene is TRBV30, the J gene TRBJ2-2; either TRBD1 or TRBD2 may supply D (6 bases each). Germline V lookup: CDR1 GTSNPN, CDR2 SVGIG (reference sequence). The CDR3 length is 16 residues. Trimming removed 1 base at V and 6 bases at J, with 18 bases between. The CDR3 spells CAWSAPGAGISGELFF. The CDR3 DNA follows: TGTGCCTGGAGTGCACCGGGGGCAGGGATCTCCGGGGAGCTGTTTTTT.

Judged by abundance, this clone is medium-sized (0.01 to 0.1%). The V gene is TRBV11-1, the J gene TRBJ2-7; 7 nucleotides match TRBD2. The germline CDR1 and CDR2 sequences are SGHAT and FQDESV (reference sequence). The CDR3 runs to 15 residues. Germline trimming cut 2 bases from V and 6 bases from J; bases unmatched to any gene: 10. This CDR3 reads CASSLLEGLNGEQYF. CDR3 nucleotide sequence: TGTGCCAGCAGCTTACTTGAGGGACTAAACGGCGAGCAGTACTTC.

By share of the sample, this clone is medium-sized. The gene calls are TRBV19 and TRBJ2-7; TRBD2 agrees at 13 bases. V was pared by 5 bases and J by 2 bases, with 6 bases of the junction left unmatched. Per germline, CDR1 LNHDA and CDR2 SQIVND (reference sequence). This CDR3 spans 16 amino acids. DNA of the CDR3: TGTGCCAGTAGTGAAGAACTAGCGGGAGGGCCCTACGAGCAGTACTTC. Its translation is CASSEELAGGPYEQYF.

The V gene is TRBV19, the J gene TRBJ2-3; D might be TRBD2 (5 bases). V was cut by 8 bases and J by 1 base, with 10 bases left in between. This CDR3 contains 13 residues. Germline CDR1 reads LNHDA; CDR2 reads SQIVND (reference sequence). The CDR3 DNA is TGTGCCAGTGGGGTCGGGGGCACAGATACGCAGTATTTT. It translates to CASGVGGTDTQYF.

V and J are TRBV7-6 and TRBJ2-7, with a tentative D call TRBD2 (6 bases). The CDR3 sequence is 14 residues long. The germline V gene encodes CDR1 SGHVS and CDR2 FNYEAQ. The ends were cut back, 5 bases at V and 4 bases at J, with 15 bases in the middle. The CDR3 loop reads CASSPEGTPYEQYF. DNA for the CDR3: TGTGCCAGCAGCCCCGAGGGGACTCCGTACGAGCAGTACTTC.

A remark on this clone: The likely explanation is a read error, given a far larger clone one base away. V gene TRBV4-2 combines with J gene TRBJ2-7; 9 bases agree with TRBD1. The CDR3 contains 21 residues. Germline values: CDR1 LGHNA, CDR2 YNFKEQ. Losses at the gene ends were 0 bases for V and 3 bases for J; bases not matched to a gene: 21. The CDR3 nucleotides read TGTGCCAGCAGCCAAGACCCTTCGCTACTCTTCGGACAGGGGACCTTCTACGAGCAGTACTTC. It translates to CASSQDPSLLFGQGTFYEQYF.

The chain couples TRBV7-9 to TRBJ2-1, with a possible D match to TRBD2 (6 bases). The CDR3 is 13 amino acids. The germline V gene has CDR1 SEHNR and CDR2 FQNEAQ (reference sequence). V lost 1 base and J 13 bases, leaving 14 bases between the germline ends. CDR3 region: CASSLGGVRVQFF. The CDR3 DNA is TGTGCCAGCAGCTTAGGGGGGGTACGGGTACAGTTCTTC.

In DNA, the CDR3 is TGTGCCAGCAGCGACGCCTGCGGGACAGATACGCAGTATTTT. This translates into CASSDACGTDTQYF. The rearrangement joins TRBV21-1 to TRBJ2-3; the table assigns TRBD2, which was not confirmed against the DNA. TRBV21-1 is assigned pseudogene status. CDR3 length: 14 amino acids.

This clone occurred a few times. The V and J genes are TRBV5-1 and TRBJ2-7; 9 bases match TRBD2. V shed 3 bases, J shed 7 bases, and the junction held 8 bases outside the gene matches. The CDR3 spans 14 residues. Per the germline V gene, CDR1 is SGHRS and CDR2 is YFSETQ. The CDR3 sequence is CASSSGTSRQEQYF. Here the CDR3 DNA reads TGCGCCAGCAGCTCAGGGACTAGCAGGCAGGAGCAGTACTTC.

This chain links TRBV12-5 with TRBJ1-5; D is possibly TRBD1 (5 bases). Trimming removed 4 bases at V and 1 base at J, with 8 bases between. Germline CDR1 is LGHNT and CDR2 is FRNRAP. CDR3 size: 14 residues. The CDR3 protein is CASGSGRSNQPQHF. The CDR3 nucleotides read TGTGCTAGTGGTTCGGGACGCAGCAATCAGCCCCAGCATTTT.